This TCR beta chain was recorded in a study of blood T cell repertoires in COVID-19. Study-level information: Acute-phase and convalescent COVID-19 samples originated in the United States, Italy and Spain. Sources were T cells, B-cell-depleted T cells, or PBMCs; the material itself was cDNA or gDNA.

Per the germline V gene, CDR1 is ENHRY and CDR2 is SYGVKD. The CDR3 contains 16 residues. V lost 0 bases to trimming and J lost 3 bases, with 14 bases between them. In the authors' methods: Amplification from reference gene primers served as the basis for estimated nucleated cell counts. The repertoire was sequenced with immunoSEQ multiplex PCR; TCRdb's copy has only in-frame clones and lacks some. D and trimming were read from the DNA, whereas the V and J calls and clone size are those reported in that table. This table has about 210,000 clones, 89% appearing once. The sequenced material came from peripheral blood. The origin of this receptor is a woman between 40 and 55 years old with acute or convalescent COVID-19. The chain carries TRBV10-3 and TRBJ1-1; D not certain. The CDR3 sequence is CAISESSRGRDTEAFF. The CDR3 nucleotides read TGTGCCATCAGTGAGTCGAGTCGGGGAAGGGACACTGAAGCTTTCTTT.